This T cell receptor beta chain came from a study of shared clonotypes between healthy human individuals (dated by TCRdb to 2018 to 2021). Context from the whole study: The cohort included three men and a couple of women between 18 and 49 years of age. For each donor, CD4 naive and CD4 memory were each given three plates, CD8 naive was given two plates, and CD8 memory was given one plate. To estimate repertoire size and how much clonotypes are shared between individuals, the study performed deep sequencing of blood TCR repertoires from five healthy adults. To increase sequencing depth and limit assay-specific biases, different laboratories used diverse techniques to prepare libraries and sequence TCR repertoires. Leukapheresis yielded between about 0.9 and 9.5 billion PBMCs per donor. Paper-wide results and their limitations: Compared with non-shared clonotypes, the clonotypes found in all four sorted-subset donors had higher generation probabilities. Incomplete sequencing was indicated by rarefaction of sorted-subset datasets, despite the large sequencing depth. Pairwise subsampling led to the expectation that sequencing depth would affect the degree of clonotype sharing among donors. Because the study included only a small number of donors, the genetic and exposure-history diversity represented was limited. Sampling was restricted to blood, and TCR repertoires in tissues likely differ from the TCR repertoires found in blood. Approximately 4.8% of naive CD4, 3% to 3.5% of naive CD8, roughly 2.4% of memory CD4, and over 0.35% of memory CD8 clonotypes were shared across a few donors. Naive subsets generally had larger estimated clonotype richness than memory subsets did.

Donors were healthy HIV-negative adults with no recently reported acute infections or vaccinations. Every donor was a Caucasian adult living in Nashville, Tennessee, USA. CD4+ T cells were enriched by magnetic negative selection, after which naive cells were positively selected on CD45RA and the negative fraction was taken as the memory subset. Blood was obtained by leukapheresis, after which PBMCs were separated by Ficoll-Histopaque density gradient centrifugation and cryopreserved in liquid nitrogen vapor phase. Analytical flow cytometry was used to check the purity and quantity of every magnetically sorted T cell population. Genomic DNA was isolated from each sorted fraction and quantified by UV absorbance on a Nanodrop 2000c. Concerning this clone: This clone's antigen is unknown. It has no much larger one-base neighbor in the sample; base qualities were not kept.

Using the deep immunoSEQ assay, TCR CDR3 regions were amplified from genomic DNA by multiplex PCR. Extracted genomic DNA from each cell subset was spread evenly across all wells of several immunoSEQ 96-well plates, with each plate serving as a replicate. For sorted subsets, roughly 200 ng of genomic DNA, equivalent to some 30,000 T cell genomes, went into each replicate PCR. Purified libraries were quantified with a Qubit 3.0 fluorometer, sized on a Bioanalyzer 2100, and re-quantified with the KAPA Library Quantification kit. A separate single-read 150-cycle Illumina NextSeq 550 flow cell was used to sequence each immunoSEQ 96-well plate. The paper's processing steps were these. Because the immunoSEQ output held only junctional sequences and lacked quality scores, the filtering could not match the filtering applied to full-length reads. Sequences were annotated with PyIR, a Python wrapper for IgBLAST v1.9, and V/J genes and CDR3 were assigned using IMGT germline references. Reads were removed for weak V/J assignments (E-value above 1e-6), missing CDR3, stop codons, out-of-frame junctions, or ambiguous translated residues. V3J clonotypes were defined as sequences sharing an identical inferred V gene, J gene, and CDR3 amino acid sequence. The percentage overlap between two repertoires was calculated by dividing the number of shared unique clonotypes by the size of the smaller repertoire. Richness of each repertoire was evaluated using RTK rarefaction, the Chao1 estimator, and Recon v2.1 estimates of unobserved clonotypes. Generation probabilities for all TCRbeta clonotypes obtained by the gDNA method from several donors were computed using OLGA. As stored in TCRdb, this immuneACCESS dataset retains in-frame rearrangements with V and J assigned. A fraction of the clones does not appear; measured against another copy, unresolved V genes explain less than half of the discrepancy, and the remainder lacks a known reason. Clone size and the V and J calls come from that table; the DNA yielded D and trimming. The sample table contains 1,400,000 or so clones; only one count was recorded for approximately 98.5% of them. The top ten hold 0.3% to 0.45% of the sample.

The sequencing sample was made of naive CD4+ T cells sorted from blood. The cell subset or site label of this sample denotes: CD45RA+ positively selected. The clonotype was recovered from a man aged 25 to 40 in good health.

The CDR3 region: CASSFWQGAGANVLTF. The bases are TGTGCCAGCAGTTTTTGGCAGGGGGCCGGGGCCAACGTCCTGACTTTC. The chain is assembled from TRBV27 and TRBJ2-6, with 8 bases matching TRBD1. Its CDR3 holds 16 amino acids, cysteine through phenylalanine. Kept here is only the CDR3 DNA, which spans 48 bases and is read in frame from base 1. Looking up the germline V gene (reference sequence) yields CDR1 MNHEY and CDR2 SMNVEV. The junction shows trimming of 3 bases on V and 4 bases on J, and the gene matches do not reach 5 bases of it. The entire variable domain, with the stretches around the CDR3 drawn from the reference TRBV27 and TRBJ2-6 proteins, is EAQVTQNPRYLITVTGKKLTVTCSQNMNHEYMSWYRQDPGLGLRQIYYSMNVEVTDKGDVPEGYKVSRKEKRNFPLILESPSPNQTSLYFCASSFWQGAGANVLTFGAGSRLTVL.